This TCR beta chain was obtained from a study of T cell responses to AZD1222 COVID-19 vaccine. The method was immunoSEQ multiplex PCR; TCRdb's version includes in-frame clones alone and lacks a portion of them. The data hold about 120,000 clones, with around nine tenths observed a single time. Losses at the gene ends were 2 bases for V and 1 base for J; bases not matched to a gene: 12. CDR3 length equals 19 residues. CDR1 is PRHDT, CDR2 FYEKMQ, per germline (reference sequence). The rearrangement uses TRBV13 and TRBJ2-1; 9 bases match TRBD1. This TCR was recovered from an adult in good health. The source material was peripheral blood, sampled on day 0 of AZD1222 vaccination. The CDR3 nucleotides read TGTGCCAGCAGCTTATACGAGACAGGGGGTATCAGTTCCTACAATGAGCAGTTCTTC. Residues: CASSLYETGGISSYNEQFF.